This TCR beta chain is drawn from a study of radiation and T cells in renal cell carcinoma. Whole-study results and caveats: Without pretreatment biopsies, baseline tumor clonotype presence was undetermined. From baseline, blood top tumor clonotypes peaked at 2 weeks post-radiation.

Libraries were prepared by immunoSEQ multiplex PCR; TCRdb keeps only in-frame clonotypes and omits some of them. Found here are about 120,000 clones, around 82% of them singletons; the top ten hold roughly 6.2%. Time point in this sample: blood 2 weeks post-SBRT. Treatment meaning: 15 Gy SBRT to primary tumor, nephrectomy 4 weeks later. The CDR3 extends over 16 amino acids. V dropped 3 bases and J dropped 1; count of bases not matched to a gene: 7. From germline, CDR1 is SGHTA and CDR2 FQGNSA. This clone showed up just a few times. Its antigen remains unknown. V is TRBV7-2 and J is TRBJ2-3, with 7 nucleotides matching TRBD2. The sample here was blood, taken from a patient whose treatment included radiotherapy and nephrectomy. This clonotype was sampled from a middle-aged man with renal cell carcinoma. CDR3 DNA: TGTGCCAGCAGCTTTAATAGCGGGTCTGGCACAGATACGCAGTATTTT. Encoded protein: CASSFNSGSGTDTQYF.